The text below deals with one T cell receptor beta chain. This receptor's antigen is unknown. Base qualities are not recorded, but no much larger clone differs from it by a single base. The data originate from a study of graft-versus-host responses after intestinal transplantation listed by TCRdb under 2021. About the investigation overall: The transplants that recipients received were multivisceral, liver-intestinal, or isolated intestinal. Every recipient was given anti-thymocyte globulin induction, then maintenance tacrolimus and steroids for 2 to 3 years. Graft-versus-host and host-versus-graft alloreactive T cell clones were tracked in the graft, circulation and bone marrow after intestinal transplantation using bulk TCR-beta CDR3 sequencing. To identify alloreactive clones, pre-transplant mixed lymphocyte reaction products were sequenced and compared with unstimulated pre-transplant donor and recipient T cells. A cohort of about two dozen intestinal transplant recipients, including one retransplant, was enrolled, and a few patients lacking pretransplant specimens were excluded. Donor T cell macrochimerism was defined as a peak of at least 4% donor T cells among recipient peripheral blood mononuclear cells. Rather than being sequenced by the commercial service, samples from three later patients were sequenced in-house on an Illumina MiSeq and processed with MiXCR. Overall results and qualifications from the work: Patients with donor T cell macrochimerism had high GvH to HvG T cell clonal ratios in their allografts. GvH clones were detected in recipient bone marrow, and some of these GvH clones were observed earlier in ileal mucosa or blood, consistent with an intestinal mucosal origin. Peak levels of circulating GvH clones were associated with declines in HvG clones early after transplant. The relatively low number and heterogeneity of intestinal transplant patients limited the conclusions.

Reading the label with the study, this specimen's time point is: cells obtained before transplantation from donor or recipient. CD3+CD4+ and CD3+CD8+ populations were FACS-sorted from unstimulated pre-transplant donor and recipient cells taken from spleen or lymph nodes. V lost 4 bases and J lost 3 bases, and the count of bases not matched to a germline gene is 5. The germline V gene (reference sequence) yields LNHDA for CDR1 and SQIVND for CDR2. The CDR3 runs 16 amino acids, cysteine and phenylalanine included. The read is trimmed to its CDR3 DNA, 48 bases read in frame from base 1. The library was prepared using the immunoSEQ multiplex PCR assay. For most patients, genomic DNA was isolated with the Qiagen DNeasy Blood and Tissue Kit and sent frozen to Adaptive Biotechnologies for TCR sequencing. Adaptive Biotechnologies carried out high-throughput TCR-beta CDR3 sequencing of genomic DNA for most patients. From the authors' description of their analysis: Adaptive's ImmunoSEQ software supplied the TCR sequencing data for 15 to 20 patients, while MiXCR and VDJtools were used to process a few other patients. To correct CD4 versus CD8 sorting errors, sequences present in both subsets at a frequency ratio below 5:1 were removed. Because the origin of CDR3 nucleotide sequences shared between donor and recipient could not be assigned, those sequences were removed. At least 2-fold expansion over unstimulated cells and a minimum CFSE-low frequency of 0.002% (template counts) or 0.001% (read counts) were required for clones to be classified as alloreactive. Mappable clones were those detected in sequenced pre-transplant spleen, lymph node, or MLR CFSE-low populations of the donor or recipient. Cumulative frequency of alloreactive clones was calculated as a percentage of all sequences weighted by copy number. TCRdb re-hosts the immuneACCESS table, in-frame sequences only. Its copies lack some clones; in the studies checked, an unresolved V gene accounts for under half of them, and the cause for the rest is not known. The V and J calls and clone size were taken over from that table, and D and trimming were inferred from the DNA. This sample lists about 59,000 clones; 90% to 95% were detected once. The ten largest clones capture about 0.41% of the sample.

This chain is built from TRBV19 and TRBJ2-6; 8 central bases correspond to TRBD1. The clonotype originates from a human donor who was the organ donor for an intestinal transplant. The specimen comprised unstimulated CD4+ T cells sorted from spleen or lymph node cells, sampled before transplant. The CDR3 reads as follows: CASSRTGLLGANVLTF. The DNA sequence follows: TGTGCCAGTAGTAGGACAGGGTTGCTTGGGGCCAACGTCCTGACTTTC.